Listed here are 9 T cell receptor beta chains from one sample, sequenced in a study of a mutant IDH1 vaccine in newly diagnosed glioma. Time point denoted: week 5, during vaccination. The content of each vaccine dose was 300 ug of mutant IDH1 20-mer peptide, and topical imiquimod accompanied it. Antigens of these TCRs are unknown. Generated by immunoSEQ multiplex PCR, the TCRdb table keeps only in-frame clones and is missing some. Altogether approximately 61,000 clones are present, approximately 79% being singletons, with the ten largest covering 7% to 8.5%. The starting material was PBMCs, obtained from a glioma patient whose treatment included an IDH1 peptide vaccine. The source of these receptors is a woman between 45 and 65 years old with glioma.

The CDR3 bases are TGCAGCGCCCAAGGCCCAGGGGACATTCAGTACTTC. Translated: CSAQGPGDIQYF. J is TRBJ2-4 and V is TRBV29-1, with a weak D call TRBD1 (6 bases). CDR1 and CDR2 from the germline V gene are SQVTM and ANQGSEA. The CDR3 runs 12 residues. V was shortened by 7 bases and J by 8 bases, with 15 bases between the two germline ends.

The V gene is TRBV2, the J gene TRBJ1-1; maybe TRBD1 (5 bases). V was cut by 5 bases and J by 1 base, with 8 bases left in between. Germline lookup yields CDR1 SNHLY and CDR2 FYNNEI. The CDR3 loop spans 13 amino acids. CDR3 protein: CASSRQTNTEAFF. DNA for the CDR3: TGTGCCAGCAGTAGACAGACGAACACTGAAGCTTTCTTT.

V and J are TRBV5-1 and TRBJ1-5, with D hard to call. The V end was cut by 4 bases, the J end by 5 bases, with 10 bases between. CDR1 is SGHRS, CDR2 YFSETQ, per germline. The CDR3 runs to 13 residues. Written as DNA, the CDR3 is TGCGCCAGCAGCGTGAATTCGGATCAGCCCCAGCATTTT. Encoded protein: CASSVNSDQPQHF.

The gene calls are TRBV25-1 and TRBJ1-4, with D possibly being TRBD1 (6 bases). This CDR3 is 15 amino acids long. The germline CDR1 and CDR2 sequences are MGHDK and SYGVNS. The V gene lost 3 bases and the J gene lost 8 bases, with 16 bases spanning the gap. The CDR3 region is CASSDLRRGGEKLFF. CDR3 nucleotides: TGTGCCAGCAGTGATTTGCGCAGGGGAGGCGAAAAACTGTTTTTT.

This sequence joins TRBV10-2 and TRBJ1-1; 7 bases map to TRBD1. The V gene end was trimmed by 2 bases and the J gene end by 0 bases; junction bases not matched to a gene: 3. CDR3 length: 15 residues. Germline CDR1 WSHSY, CDR2 SAAADI. This CDR3 reads CASSERQGMNTEAFF. CDR3 DNA: TGCGCCAGCAGTGAGAGACAGGGCATGAACACTGAAGCTTTCTTT.

The CDR3 nucleotides read TGTGCCAGCAGCTTTGGGACAGGGCATCTTGGTAATGAAAAACTGTTTTTT. Translation gives CASSFGTGHLGNEKLFF. The chain employs TRBV7-9 and TRBJ1-4, with 9 bases aligning to TRBD1. The CDR3 sequence is 17 residues long. V shed 3 bases, J shed 4 bases, and the junction held 9 bases outside the gene matches. The germline gives CDR1 SEHNR, CDR2 FQNEAQ (reference sequence).

The rearrangement links TRBV11-2 to TRBJ1-4, with D possibly TRBD1 on 6 matching bases. There are 17 residues in the CDR3. Germline loops: CDR1 SGHAT, CDR2 FQNNGV. The V gene lost 5 bases and the J gene lost 6 bases, with 22 bases spanning the gap. In nucleotides, the CDR3 is TGTGCCAGCAGCCCTAAACTACGGACAGCCCTGCATGAAAAACTGTTTTTT. Protein: CASSPKLRTALHEKLFF. The full variable domain, rest sourced from reference TRBV11-2 and TRBJ1-4, is EAGVAQSPRYKIIEKRQSVAFWCNPISGHATLYWYQQILGQGPKLLIQFQNNGVVDDSQLPKDRFSAERLKGVDSTLKIQPAKLEDSAVYLCASSPKLRTALHEKLFFGSGTQLSVL.

The genes are TRBV7-2 and TRBJ1-1; D not resolved. The CDR3 totals 15 residues. V was clipped by 1 base and J by 5 bases, with 14 bases between them. Germline-derived CDR1 and CDR2 are SGHTA and FQGNSA. The CDR3 loop is CASSLGSRVGTEAFF. The CDR3 region has the DNA TGTGCCAGCAGCTTAGGAAGCCGCGTAGGGACTGAAGCTTTCTTT.

The rearrangement links TRBV5-1 to TRBJ2-7; TRBD2 might be the D (6 bases). Trimming took 2 bases from V and 1 from J, leaving 13 bases between them. The V gene's germline CDR1 is SGHRS and CDR2 YFSETQ. This CDR3 contains 15 residues. The CDR3 sequence is CASSFDPGGSYEQYF. CDR3 nucleotides: TGCGCCAGCAGCTTTGACCCTGGGGGGTCCTACGAGCAGTACTTC.